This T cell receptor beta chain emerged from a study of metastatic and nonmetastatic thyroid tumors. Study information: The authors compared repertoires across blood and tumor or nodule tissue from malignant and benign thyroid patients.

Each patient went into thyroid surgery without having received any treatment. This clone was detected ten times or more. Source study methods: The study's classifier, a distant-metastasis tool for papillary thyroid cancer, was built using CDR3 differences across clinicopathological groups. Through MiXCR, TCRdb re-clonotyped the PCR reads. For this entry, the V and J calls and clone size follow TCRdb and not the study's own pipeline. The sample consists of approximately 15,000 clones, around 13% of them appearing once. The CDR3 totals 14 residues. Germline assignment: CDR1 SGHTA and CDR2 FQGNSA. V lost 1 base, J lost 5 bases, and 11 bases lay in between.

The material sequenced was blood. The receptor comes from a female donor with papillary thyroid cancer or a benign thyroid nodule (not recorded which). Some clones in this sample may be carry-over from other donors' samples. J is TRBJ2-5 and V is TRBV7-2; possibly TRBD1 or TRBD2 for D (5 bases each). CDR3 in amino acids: CASSLGQGAETQYF. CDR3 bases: TGTGCCAGCAGCTTAGGGCAGGGAGCCGAGACCCAGTACTTC.